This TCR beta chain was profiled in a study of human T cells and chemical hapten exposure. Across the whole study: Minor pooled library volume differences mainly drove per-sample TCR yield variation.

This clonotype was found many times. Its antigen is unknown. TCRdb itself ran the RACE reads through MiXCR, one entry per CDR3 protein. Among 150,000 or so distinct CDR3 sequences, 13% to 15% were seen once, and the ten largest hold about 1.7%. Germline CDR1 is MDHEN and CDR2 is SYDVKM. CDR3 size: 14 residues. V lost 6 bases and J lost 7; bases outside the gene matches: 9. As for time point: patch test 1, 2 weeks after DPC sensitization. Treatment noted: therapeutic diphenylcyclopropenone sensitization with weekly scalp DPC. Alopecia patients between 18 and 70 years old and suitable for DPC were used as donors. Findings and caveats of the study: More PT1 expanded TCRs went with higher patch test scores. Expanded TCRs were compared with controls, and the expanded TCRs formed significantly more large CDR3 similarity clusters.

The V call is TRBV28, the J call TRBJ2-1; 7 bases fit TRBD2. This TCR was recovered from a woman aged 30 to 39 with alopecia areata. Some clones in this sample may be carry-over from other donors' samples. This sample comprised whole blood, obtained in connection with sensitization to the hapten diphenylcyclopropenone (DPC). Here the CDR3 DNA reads TGTGCCAGCAGGACTAGCTCCGTGCCAAATGAGCAGTTCTTC. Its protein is CASRTSSVPNEQFF.